The 26 T cell receptor beta chains given below trace back to one sample, sequenced in a study of T cells in localized non-small cell lung cancer. Here immunoSEQ multiplex PCR was the method, and the copy in TCRdb shows in-frame clones only, minus some. The data hold about 30,000 clones, with approximately 91% observed a single time. Sequences were derived from peripheral blood, sampled before any cancer treatment. These TCRs come from a female donor of 60 years or more with stage I lung adenocarcinoma.

The J gene is TRBJ2-1, the V gene TRBV7-2; no clear D gene. The CDR3 spans 13 residues. Germline loops: CDR1 SGHTA, CDR2 FQGNSA. V lost 5 bases, J lost 5 bases, and 10 bases lay in between. CDR3 DNA: TGTGCCAGCAGCCTAAGTATAAACAATGAGCAGTTCTTC. This translates into CASSLSINNEQFF.

This clone came up once. The chain is built from TRBV7-2 and TRBJ2-3; no reliable D call. The germline CDR1 and CDR2 sequences are SGHTA and FQGNSA. The CDR3 covers 14 residues. V shed 5 bases and J shed 0 bases, with 9 bases lying between them. CDR3 sequence: CASSTYYSTDTQYF. The CDR3 DNA reads as TGTGCCAGCAGCACCTACTACAGCACAGATACGCAGTATTTT. The full variable domain, its missing parts supplied by reference TRBV7-2 and TRBJ2-3, is GAGVSQSPSNKVTEKGKDVELRCDPISGHTALYWYRQSLGQGLEFLIYFQGNSAPDKSGLPSDRFSAERTGGSVSTLTIQRTQQEDSAVYLCASSTYYSTDTQYFGPGTRLTVL.

V gene TRBV7-2 combines with J gene TRBJ2-3; TRBD2 agrees at 14 bases. The germline CDR1 and CDR2 sequences are SGHTA and FQGNSA. V lost 5 bases, J lost 2 bases, and 9 bases stayed unmatched. The CDR3 totals 18 residues. This CDR3 is CASSPPGLAGATTDTQYF. The CDR3 DNA sequence: TGTGCCAGCAGCCCTCCGGGACTAGCGGGGGCTACCACAGATACGCAGTATTTT.

This sequence joins TRBV6-5 and TRBJ2-2; 7 bases map to TRBD2. Germline trimming cut 5 bases from V and 6 bases from J; bases unmatched to any gene: 6. The CDR3 covers 14 residues. Looked up from germline, CDR1 is MNHEY and CDR2 is SVGAGI. The CDR3 is CASSGDYISGELFF. The CDR3 bases are TGTGCCAGCAGTGGGGACTATATTTCCGGGGAGCTGTTTTTT.

The DNA for the CDR3 is TGTGCCAGTAGTACCCTGACGGATGTTCTGTATCGCTACACCTTC. It yields the protein CASSTLTDVLYRYTF. The chain joins TRBV19 to TRBJ1-2; D not certain. The V gene lost 4 bases and the J gene lost 9 bases, with 21 bases spanning the gap. The germline gives CDR1 LNHDA, CDR2 SQIVND (reference sequence). This CDR3 has 15 residues.

The J gene is TRBJ1-2, the V gene TRBV6-5; D might be TRBD1 (6 bases). The length of the CDR3 is 13 residues. Trimming left V 6 bases short and J 5 bases short, with 13 bases between. Per the germline V gene, CDR1 is MNHEY and CDR2 is SVGAGI. CDR3 protein: CASSQGSVYGYTF. CDR3 coding DNA: TGTGCCAGCAGCCAGGGGTCTGTGTATGGCTACACCTTC.

The gene calls are TRBV7-2 and TRBJ2-1; TRBD2 is a possible D gene (6 bases). Germline CDR1 is SGHTA and CDR2 is FQGNSA. The V end was cut by 5 bases, the J end by 8 bases, with 19 bases between. The CDR3 spans 15 residues. The chain's CDR3 is CASSARLGERDEQFF. CDR3 DNA sequence: TGTGCCAGCAGCGCCAGACTAGGGGAGCGTGATGAGCAGTTCTTC.

The chain uses TRBV19 and TRBJ2-5, with 7 bases lining up with TRBD1. This CDR3 is built from 17 residues. Per germline, CDR1 LNHDA and CDR2 SQIVND (reference sequence). V trimming: 0 bases; J trimming: 0 bases; junction bases outside the gene matches: 7. CDR3 residues: CASSIEQGSSHQETQYF. CDR3 nucleotides: TGTGCCAGTAGTATAGAACAGGGGAGCAGCCACCAAGAGACCCAGTACTTC.

The genes are TRBV28 and TRBJ2-2; D is ambiguous. Trimming stripped 6 bases from V and 0 bases from J, with 14 bases between. CDR3 size: 16 residues. In germline, CDR1 is MDHEN, CDR2 SYDVKM. CDR3 DNA sequence: TGTGCCAGCAGCCTCCCAGGTCTCCCGAACACCGGGGAGCTGTTTTTT. As protein: CASSLPGLPNTGELFF.

This clone showed up just once. The chain uses TRBV2 and TRBJ1-1; 9 nucleotides match TRBD1. The J segment lost 4 bases and the V segment lost 6 bases, leaving 6 bases of the junction unmatched. Per the germline V gene, CDR1 is SNHLY and CDR2 is FYNNEI. The CDR3 totals 14 residues. The CDR3 coding sequence is TGTGCCAGCAGACAGGGGGCGCTTGGCACTGAAGCTTTCTTT. It encodes CASRQGALGTEAFF.

This clone came up once. This chain uses TRBV6-6 with TRBJ1-5; D is unresolved. The CDR3 extends over 15 amino acids. Deletions cut 1 base from V and 0 bases from J, with 7 bases between. Germline-derived CDR1 and CDR2 are MNHNY and SVGAGI (reference sequence). For the CDR3, the DNA is TGTGCCAGCAGTTACTACGGTTATAGCAATCAGCCCCAGCATTTT. Translating it yields CASSYYGYSNQPQHF.

The CDR3 loop is CASSLGEDTEAFF. The CDR3 bases are TGTGCCAGCAGCTTAGGGGAAGACACTGAAGCTTTCTTT. The rearrangement joins TRBV7-2 to TRBJ1-1; D is uncertain. The V gene's germline CDR1 is SGHTA and CDR2 FQGNSA. Trimming cost V 1 base and J 3 bases, with 6 bases left between them. CDR3 length: 13 residues.

V usage is TRBV28 and J usage is TRBJ2-7; TRBD1 aligns across 11 bases. V lost 6 bases, J lost 3 bases, and 7 bases stayed unmatched. The germline CDR1 and CDR2 sequences are MDHEN and SYDVKM. The CDR3 has 15 amino acids. DNA for the CDR3: TGTGCCAGCAGCAACCACGGGACAGGGGGCTACGAGCAGTACTTC. Encoded protein: CASSNHGTGGYEQYF.

The CDR3: CAISDLAGTYEQYF. The CDR3 DNA sequence: TGTGCCATCAGTGATTTAGCGGGAACCTACGAGCAGTACTTC. The V call is TRBV10-3, the J call TRBJ2-7; the match to TRBD2 covers 8 bases. Germline CDR1 ENHRY, CDR2 SYGVKD. The CDR3 sequence is 14 residues long. With 3 bases clipped from V and 2 bases from J, the junction kept 3 bases outside the gene matches.

V and J are TRBV18 and TRBJ2-1; TRBD1 matches 9 bases. V lost 3 bases to trimming and J lost 4 bases; unmatched junction nucleotides: 7. CDR3 length: 16 residues. Germline V gene data show CDR1 as KGHSH and CDR2 as LQKENI. The DNA of the CDR3 is TGTGCCAGCTCACCGGGACAGGGATCTATTTACAATGAGCAGTTCTTC. This codes for CASSPGQGSIYNEQFF.

This clone was seen a few times. J is TRBJ1-4 and V is TRBV12-5; 10 bases line up with TRBD1. With V trimmed by 1 base and J by 6 bases, 2 bases remained unmatched. This CDR3 contains 15 residues. The V gene's germline CDR1 is LGHNT and CDR2 FRNRAP. The CDR3 DNA reads as TGTGCTAGTGGTTTGGGACAGGGGGCGGATGAAAAACTGTTTTTT. This translates into CASGLGQGADEKLFF.

The chain uses TRBV7-3 and TRBJ2-3; 9 bases match TRBD2. This CDR3 spans 16 amino acids. Germline assignment: CDR1 SGHTA and CDR2 FQGTGA. The J segment lost 2 bases and the V segment lost 2 bases, leaving 5 bases of the junction unmatched. The CDR3 DNA follows: TGTGCCAGCAGCTTAGCTAGCGGGGCTTACACAGATACGCAGTATTTT. As protein: CASSLASGAYTDTQYF.

V gene TRBV5-1 combines with J gene TRBJ2-2; D may be TRBD2 (6 bases). The CDR3 spans 14 residues. Germline V gene data show CDR1 as SGHRS and CDR2 as YFSETQ. The ends were cut back, 5 bases at V and 0 bases at J, with 8 bases in the middle. CDR3 bases: TGCGCCAGCAGAGGGACTTCGAACACCGGGGAGCTGTTTTTT. Its translation is CASRGTSNTGELFF.

This chain uses TRBV29-1 with TRBJ2-1, with TRBD1 matching 8 bases. Unmatched junction bases numbered 5, after V lost 3 bases and J lost 7 bases. The CDR3 runs to 13 residues. Per germline, CDR1 SQVTM and CDR2 ANQGSEA. The CDR3 sequence is CSVDQGARNEQFF. Here the CDR3 DNA reads TGCAGCGTTGATCAGGGGGCGAGGAATGAGCAGTTCTTC.

This sequence joins TRBV9 and TRBJ1-2; no reliable D call. Germline CDR1 SGDLS, CDR2 YYNGEE. The CDR3 sequence is 15 residues long. V shed 4 bases and J shed 1 base, with 14 bases lying between them. CDR3 DNA: TGTGCCAGCAGCCGACCCCGGGGAGGTAACTATGGCTACACCTTC. The encoded protein is CASSRPRGGNYGYTF.

This sequence joins TRBV15 and TRBJ2-3; 8 nucleotides match TRBD2. The trim removed 6 bases at V and 0 bases at J, leaving 2 bases unmatched. The CDR3 is made up of 14 amino acids. The germline gives CDR1 LNHNV, CDR2 YYDKDF (reference sequence). The CDR3 loop is CATRASGSTDTQYF. In nucleotides, the CDR3 is TGTGCCACCAGGGCTAGCGGGAGCACAGATACGCAGTATTTT. The whole variable domain, filled in from reference TRBV15 and TRBJ2-3, reads DAMVIQNPRYQVTQFGKPVTLSCSQTLNHNVMYWYQQKSSQAPKLLFHYYDKDFNNEADTPDNFQSRRPNTSFCFLDIRSPGLGDTAMYLCATRASGSTDTQYFGPGTRLTVL.

The rearrangement uses TRBV6-1 and TRBJ1-2; no reliable D call. The CDR3 totals 16 residues. Germline CDR1 reads MNHNS; CDR2 reads SASEGT. The V end lost 3 bases, the J end lost 1 base, and 15 bases lay between the germline ends. The CDR3 DNA reads TGTGCCAGCAGTGATGTTGGGAGGGCCATTAACTATGGCTACACCTTC. Translating it yields CASSDVGRAINYGYTF.

This clone was observed a few times. The rearrangement uses TRBV29-1 and TRBJ1-4; D is ambiguous. This CDR3 spans 14 amino acids. V was shortened by 7 bases and J by 0 bases, with 12 bases between the two germline ends. The germline V gene encodes CDR1 SQVTM and CDR2 ANQGSEA. Here the CDR3 DNA reads TGCAGCGCCGGGTCCCGGTCAACTAATGAAAAACTGTTTTTT. It translates to CSAGSRSTNEKLFF.

The gene calls are TRBV11-3 and TRBJ2-5; the D is unclear. The CDR3 spans 13 residues. Deletions cut 1 base from V and 4 bases from J, with 7 bases between. Germline-derived CDR1 and CDR2 are SGHNT and YENEEA. CDR3 in DNA: TGTGCCAGCAGCTTAGGCCCAGGAGAGACCCAGTACTTC. As protein: CASSLGPGETQYF. The full variable domain, in which reference TRBV11-3 and TRBJ2-5 provide the parts outside the CDR3, is EAGVVQSPRYKIIEKKQPVAFWCNPISGHNTLYWYLQNLGQGPELLIRYENEEAVDDSQLPKDRFSAERLKGVDSTLKIQPAELGDSAVYLCASSLGPGETQYFGPGTRLLVL.

The DNA for the CDR3 is TGTGCCAGTAGTCGAACAGGGACGGTTTCCTATGGCTACACCTTC. It codes for CASSRTGTVSYGYTF. The chain links TRBV19 to TRBJ1-2; TRBD1 is a possible D gene (6 bases). CDR1 is LNHDA, CDR2 SQIVND, per germline (reference sequence). V lost 5 bases and J 4 bases, leaving 17 bases between the germline ends. This CDR3 has 15 amino acids.

This clone was detected only a few times. One end of the junction does not line up with germline, which may come from a read error. The J gene is TRBJ1-1, the V gene TRBV18, with D tentatively TRBD1 (6 bases). CDR1 KGHSH and CDR2 LQKENI come from the germline V gene. This CDR3 has 13 residues. In DNA form, the CDR3 reads TGTGCCAGCTCGCCACAGGGTAACACTGAAGCTTTCTTT. This encodes CASSPQGNTEAFF.